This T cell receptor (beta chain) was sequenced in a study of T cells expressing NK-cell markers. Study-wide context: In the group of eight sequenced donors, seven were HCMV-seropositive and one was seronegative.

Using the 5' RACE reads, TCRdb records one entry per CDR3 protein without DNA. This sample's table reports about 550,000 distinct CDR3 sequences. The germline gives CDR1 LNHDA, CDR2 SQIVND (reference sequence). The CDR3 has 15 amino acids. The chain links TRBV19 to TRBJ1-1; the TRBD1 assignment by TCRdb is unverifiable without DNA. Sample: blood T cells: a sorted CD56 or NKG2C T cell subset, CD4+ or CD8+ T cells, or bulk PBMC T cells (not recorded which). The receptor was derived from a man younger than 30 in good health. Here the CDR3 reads CASSMSPYRGIGAFF.